Listed below are T cell receptor beta chains from one sample, sequenced in a study of cytomegalovirus exposure and HLA in healthy donors. The table came from immunoSEQ multiplex PCR; TCRdb's copy has only in-frame clones and leaves some out. The sample has approximately 78,000 clones, roughly 84% seen once. Material for sequencing was PBMCs. These receptors came from a woman aged 50 to 65 in good health and CMV-seronegative. Each CDR3 is given with its conserved first and last residue. The D gene is left open where the match is weak. Size tells how often a clone was seen (once, few, many) or the class of an expanded clone, and some rows leave it out.

j_call v_call d_call clone_size cdr3_nt cdr3_aa
TRBJ2-1 TRBV7-3 TRBD2 once TGTGCCAGCAGCGCCCGACTAGCGGGAGCGAACAATGAGCAGTTCTTC CASSARLAGANNEQFF
TRBJ2-1 TRBV27 TRBD2 once TGTGCCAGCAGTTTATTGGCAGGACTAGCGGGAAACAATGAGCAGTTCTTC CASSLLAGLAGNNEQFF
TRBJ2-7 TRBV5-8 . . TGTGCCAGCAGCTGGGGCTACAGCTCCTACGAGCAGTACTTC CASSWGYSSYEQYF
TRBJ1-2 TRBV9 . . TGTGCCAGCAGCGTAGATCGAGGAAACTATGGCTACACCTTC CASSVDRGNYGYTF
TRBJ1-2 TRBV4-3 . . TGCGCCAGCAGCCCGGGACATCACCCGGGCTACACCTTC CASSPGHHPGYTF
TRBJ2-7 TRBV6-5 . . TGTGCCAGCAGTTACTCCACAGGAACCTCCTACGAGCAGTACTTC CASSYSTGTSYEQYF
TRBJ2-7 TRBV6-5 . once TGTGCCAGCAGTTATGCAGATTTCTACGAGCAGTACTTC CASSYADFYEQYF
TRBJ1-4 TRBV18 TRBD1 . TGTGCCAGCTCACCCAATACAGGGGGTAATGAAAAACTGTTTTTT CASSPNTGGNEKLFF
TRBJ2-3 TRBV10-1 . . TGCGCCAGCAGTGGCCCGACAGAGACAGATACGCAGTATTTT CASSGPTETDTQYF
TRBJ1-3 TRBV13 . . TGTGCCAGCAGCCCCGAGGGTACTCTGGGAGGAAACACCATATATTTT CASSPEGTLGGNTIYF
TRBJ2-1 TRBV7-3 TRBD2 . TGTGCCAGCAGCTCCGGGACTAGCGGGAGAAATGAGCAGTTCTTC CASSSGTSGRNEQFF
TRBJ2-2 TRBV27 TRBD2 few TGTGCCAGCAGTTTGCGACTAGCGGGACGGAACACCGGGGAGCTGTTTTTT CASSLRLAGRNTGELFF
TRBJ2-5 TRBV5-4 TRBD2 . TGTGCCAGCAGCCCCCCCGGGGCGGGAGTAGAGACCCAGTACTTC CASSPPGAGVETQYF
TRBJ1-5 TRBV11-2 . few TGTGCCAGCAGCCCTCCCCCAGGGTTCAGGGGCGGCAATCAGCCCCAGCATTTT CASSPPPGFRGGNQPQHF
TRBJ1-1 TRBV7-6 . . TGTGCCAGCAGCACAGACCCTTTTACTGAAGCTTTCTTT CASSTDPFTEAFF
TRBJ2-3 TRBV7-2 TRBD2 . TGTGCCAGCAGCCCCGCTCTAGCGGGGACGCAGTATTTT CASSPALAGTQYF
TRBJ2-2 TRBV15 . . TGTGCCACCAGCAGAATCAGGGGCACCGGGGAGCTGTTTTTT CATSRIRGTGELFF
TRBJ1-4 TRBV6-1 . . TGTGCCAGCAGTGCGACCAGGGTAACTAATGAAAAACTGTTTTTT CASSATRVTNEKLFF
TRBJ2-3 TRBV27 TRBD2 . TGTGCCAGCAGTTTATCGGCTAGCGGGGGCACAGATACGCAGTATTTT CASSLSASGGTDTQYF
TRBJ1-3 TRBV10-2 . . TGCGCCAGCACCCAGTCGCTCTCTGGAAACACCATATATTTT CASTQSLSGNTIYF
TRBJ1-1 TRBV5-1 . few TGCGCCAGCAGTTATCCAGATACGGGAGTAACCACTGAAGCTTTCTTT CASSYPDTGVTTEAFF
TRBJ2-1 TRBV27 TRBD1 . TGTGCCAGCAGCTTAACCGGGACAGGGGTCAATGAGCAGTTCTTC CASSLTGTGVNEQFF
TRBJ2-6 TRBV7-3 . . TGTGCCAGCAGTCCGGGCTCTGGGGCCAACGTCCTGACTTTC CASSPGSGANVLTF
TRBJ1-2 TRBV4-1 TRBD1 . TGCGCCAGCAGCCAATTATCCGGACAGGGGTATGGCTACACCTTC CASSQLSGQGYGYTF
TRBJ2-1 TRBV6-4 TRBD2 . TGTGCCAGCAGTGTTAAGGGACTAGCGGGGGGGCAGCAGTTCTTC CASSVKGLAGGQQFF
TRBJ2-1 TRBV29-1 . . TGCAGCGTTGAAGGGACTCCTTACCGGGGGTCCTACAATGAGCAGTTCTTC CSVEGTPYRGSYNEQFF